A single sample gave rise to the 24 T cell receptor beta chains below, sequenced in a study of beta chain features in type 1 diabetes. What was sequenced were expressed TCRB transcripts, since all of the isolated RNA had been reverse transcribed. Profiling relied on immunoSEQ multiplex PCR, and the TCRdb table lists in-frame clones only, not all of them. The sample consists of under 350,000 clones, over 11% of them appearing once. Study-wide findings and caveats: Shortening of TCRB CDR3s, moderate but significant, appeared in all four CD4+ subsets of Type 1 diabetes patients.

Their antigen targets remain unknown. Specimen: naive CD4+ T cells from blood. All receptors come from a man in his thirties or forties with type 1 diabetes.

This clone was seen a few times. The V and J genes are TRBV18 and TRBJ1-5; a possible D gene is TRBD1 (6 bases). V dropped 3 bases and J dropped 5 bases, with 35 bases sitting between them. The CDR3 totals 22 residues. Germline V gene lookup returns CDR1 KGHSH and CDR2 LQKENI. For the CDR3, the DNA is TGTGCCAGCTCACCTTTTCCCATTTGGACAGCGAAGAAGGAAAATAAAGATCAGCCCCAGCATTTT. Amino acids: CASSPFPIWTAKKENKDQPQHF.

The chain employs TRBV2 and TRBJ2-3; 10 bases agree with TRBD2. Germline trimming cut 5 bases from V and 3 bases from J; bases unmatched to any gene: 8. The CDR3 runs 16 residues. Germline V gives CDR1 SNHLY, CDR2 FYNNEI. The CDR3 nucleotides read TGTGCCAGCAGTTCCTTAGCGGGAGGTGGGACAGATACGCAGTATTTT. Translated: CASSSLAGGGTDTQYF.

The chain links TRBV28 to TRBJ1-1, with 7 bases identical to TRBD1. The CDR3 loop spans 18 amino acids. The germline gives CDR1 MDHEN, CDR2 SYDVKM. The ends lost 5 bases at V and 0 bases at J; junction bases unmatched: 15. CDR3 in DNA: TGTGCCAGCAGTGTTCCCGTAGGACAGGTCAGAATGAACACTGAAGCTTTCTTT. Amino acid sequence: CASSVPVGQVRMNTEAFF.

This clone came up a few times. The chain recombines TRBV2 with TRBJ1-1, with D perhaps matching TRBD1 (6 bases). Deletions cut 8 bases from V and 4 bases from J, with 14 bases between. The germline V gene encodes CDR1 SNHLY and CDR2 FYNNEI. The CDR3 length is 13 residues. In nucleotides, the CDR3 is TGTGCCAGCGCCAACAGGGAAGGCACTGAAGCTTTCTTT. It codes for CASANREGTEAFF. Drawing the rest from reference TRBV2 and TRBJ1-1, the complete variable domain is EPEVTQTPSHQVTQMGQEVILRCVPISNHLYFYWYRQILGQKVEFLVSFYNNEISEKSEIFDDQFSVERPDGSNFTLKIRSTKLEDSAMYFCASANREGTEAFFGQGTRLTVV.

This clone was seen a few times. The chain joins TRBV27 to TRBJ2-1; 8 nucleotides match TRBD2. The V and J ends lost 7 bases and 3 bases, in that order; junction bases with no gene match: 8. Looked up from germline, CDR1 is MNHEY and CDR2 is SMNVEV (reference sequence). CDR3 length: 15 residues. This chain's CDR3 is CASIPGTSGYNEQFF. CDR3 DNA sequence: TGTGCCAGCATCCCAGGCACTAGCGGCTACAATGAGCAGTTCTTC.

The CDR3 region has the DNA TGTGCCACCAGCAGAGTGGTACGGGAGCAGTACGAGCAGTACTTC. Its protein is CATSRVVREQYEQYF. The rearrangement links TRBV15 to TRBJ2-7, with D maybe TRBD2 (6 bases). In germline, CDR1 is LNHNV, CDR2 YYDKDF (reference sequence). The V end was cut by 1 base, the J end by 4 bases, with 14 bases between. This CDR3 has 15 amino acids. The full variable domain, in which reference TRBV15 and TRBJ2-7 provide the parts outside the CDR3, is DAMVIQNPRYQVTQFGKPVTLSCSQTLNHNVMYWYQQKSSQAPKLLFHYYDKDFNNEADTPDNFQSRRPNTSFCFLDIRSPGLGDTAMYLCATSRVVREQYEQYFGPGTRLTVT.

This chain's CDR3 is CASSGTGGPDTQYF. CDR3 DNA: TGCGCCAGCAGCGGGACAGGGGGTCCAGATACGCAGTATTTT. The gene calls are TRBV5-1 and TRBJ2-3, with 11 bases fitting TRBD1. V gave up 4 bases and J gave up 4 bases; unmatched junction bases: 2. CDR3 length: 14 amino acids. Germline V gene data show CDR1 as SGHRS and CDR2 as YFSETQ.

The chain uses TRBV5-4 and TRBJ2-2; no definite D call. From germline, CDR1 is SGHNT and CDR2 YYREEE (reference sequence). Between the trimmed V and J ends, which lost 1 base and 4 bases, there was a span of 11 bases. The CDR3 extends over 15 amino acids. CDR3 sequence: CASSLKGVTTGELFF. The CDR3 DNA follows: TGTGCCAGCAGCTTGAAAGGAGTTACCACCGGGGAGCTGTTTTTT.

CDR3 sequence reads: CASSFPSGNLAEQYF. In DNA, the CDR3 is TGTGCCAGCAGTTTCCCTAGCGGGAATCTCGCCGAGCAGTACTTC. The chain has TRBV28 and TRBJ2-7; 9 nucleotides match TRBD2. This CDR3 contains 15 residues. Germline CDR1 is MDHEN and CDR2 is SYDVKM. V was pared by 3 bases and J by 6 bases, with 9 bases of the junction left unmatched.

This rearrangement joins TRBV7-8 to TRBJ2-2; D gene ambiguous. The CDR3 runs to 15 residues. CDR1 is SGHVS, CDR2 FQNEAQ, per germline. The V end was cut by 1 base, the J end by 3 bases, with 9 bases between. This CDR3 is CASSLVGAHTGELFF. CDR3 DNA: TGTGCCAGCAGCTTAGTAGGAGCGCACACCGGGGAGCTGTTTTTT.

This clone has a handful of counts. The chain links TRBV6-6 to TRBJ2-3; 7 nucleotides agree with TRBD1. The CDR3 runs to 14 residues. The germline V gene has CDR1 MNHNY and CDR2 SVGAGI (reference sequence). Unmatched junction bases numbered 7, after V lost 6 bases and J lost 4 bases. The DNA for the CDR3 is TGTGCCAGCAGGGAGAACAGGGGCGCAGATACGCAGTATTTT. The encoded protein is CASRENRGADTQYF.

This clone was seen more than once but under ten times. The V and J genes are TRBV28 and TRBJ2-7; perhaps TRBD2 as D (6 bases). CDR3 size: 12 residues. V was pared by 5 bases and J by 7 bases, with 12 bases between. The germline CDR1 and CDR2 sequences are MDHEN and SYDVKM. CDR3 region: CASSGRRGEQYF. The CDR3 nucleotides read TGTGCCAGCAGTGGACGGAGGGGTGAGCAGTACTTC. The variable domain in full, completed from reference TRBV28 and TRBJ2-7, reads DVKVTQSSRYLVKRTGEKVFLECVQDMDHENMFWYRQDPGLGLRLIYFSYDVKMKEKGDIPEGYSVSREKKERFSLILESASTNQTSMYLCASSGRRGEQYFGPGTRLTVT.

In its sample, this clone was seen a few times. The chain joins TRBV5-4 to TRBJ2-2; 9 bases map to TRBD2. The ends lost 0 bases at V and 6 bases at J; junction bases unmatched: 6. The CDR3 sequence is 16 residues long. Germline CDR1 reads SGHNT; CDR2 reads YYREEE (reference sequence). In nucleotides, the CDR3 is TGTGCCAGCAGCTTGGGTCTAGCGGGATTAGCCGGGGAGCTGTTTTTT. Its translation is CASSLGLAGLAGELFF.

This chain links TRBV18 with TRBJ2-7; no firm D call. The germline V gene encodes CDR1 KGHSH and CDR2 LQKENI. V lost 3 bases and J lost 0, with 12 bases in between. The CDR3 consists of 15 residues. The CDR3 loop is CASSPGGTSSYEQYF. The CDR3 DNA reads TGTGCCAGCTCACCTGGCGGAACAAGCTCCTACGAGCAGTACTTC.

The CDR3 here is CASMTRIPTYEQYF. CDR3 coding DNA: TGTGCCAGCATGACTCGGATCCCCACCTACGAGCAGTACTTC. The V call is TRBV28, the J call TRBJ2-7; D unclear. The CDR3 is 14 residues long. The germline V gene has CDR1 MDHEN and CDR2 SYDVKM. The V gene lost 7 bases and the J gene lost 2 bases, with 15 bases spanning the gap.

This clone has only a few counts. This chain joins TRBV5-1 and TRBJ2-1; 9 positions match TRBD1. CDR1 is SGHRS and CDR2 is YFSETQ in the germline V gene. The ends lost 4 bases at V and 3 bases at J; junction bases unmatched: 11. The CDR3 runs to 17 residues. The CDR3 region is CASSKIGTGLGYNEQFF. CDR3 DNA: TGCGCCAGCAGCAAGATCGGGACAGGGTTAGGCTACAATGAGCAGTTCTTC.

This clone was seen a handful of times. CDR3 sequence (DNA): TGTGCCAGCAGTCAGGACAGGGGCACAGATACGCAGTATTTT. This sequence encodes CASSQDRGTDTQYF. The chain employs TRBV6-5 and TRBJ2-3, with TRBD1 identical over 8 bases. The V gene's germline CDR1 is MNHEY and CDR2 SVGAGI. CDR3 length: 14 residues. J was trimmed by 1 base and V by 5 bases; bases with no gene match: 2.

This chain connects TRBV5-1 to TRBJ2-1; 12 bases align to TRBD2. The CDR3 is made up of 17 amino acids. V shed 1 base and J 7 bases; nucleotides not matched to a gene: 9. CDR1 is SGHRS and CDR2 is YFSETQ in the germline V gene. The CDR3 DNA reads as TGCGCCAGCAGCTTGCCTAGCGGGAGGGCCTTAGGAAATGAGCAGTTCTTC. Protein product: CASSLPSGRALGNEQFF.

The rearrangement links TRBV29-1 to TRBJ1-1; TRBD1 matches at 11 bases. The CDR3 has 13 residues. Germline loops: CDR1 SQVTM, CDR2 ANQGSEA. Trimming at V came to 0 bases and at J to 7 bases, leaving 1 base not matched to a gene. The CDR3 nucleotides are TGCAGCGTTGAAGATGGGACAGGGGGTGAAGCTTTCTTT. Its protein is CSVEDGTGGEAFF.

This clone was seen a few times. The V and J genes are TRBV11-2 and TRBJ2-3; D might be TRBD1 (6 bases). Trimming shortened V by 3 bases and J by 5 bases, and 12 bases separated the two germline ends. CDR3 length equals 14 residues. CDR1 is SGHAT, CDR2 FQNNGV, per germline. CDR3 coding DNA: TGTGCCAGCAGCTTTGTACAGGACAGAGATACGCAGTATTTT. It codes for CASSFVQDRDTQYF.

This clone was picked up a small number of times. The chain joins TRBV28 to TRBJ1-1; no definite D call. The V end lost 7 bases, the J end lost 1 base, and 4 bases lay between the germline ends. This CDR3 spans 11 amino acids. CDR1 and CDR2 from the germline V gene are MDHEN and SYDVKM. DNA of the CDR3: TGTGCCAGCACGAGGAACACTGAAGCTTTCTTT. Its protein product is CASTRNTEAFF. Looking up the rest from reference TRBV28 and TRBJ1-1 gives the full variable domain: DVKVTQSSRYLVKRTGEKVFLECVQDMDHENMFWYRQDPGLGLRLIYFSYDVKMKEKGDIPEGYSVSREKKERFSLILESASTNQTSMYLCASTRNTEAFFGQGTRLTVV.

In this sample, this clone turned up once. This sequence joins TRBV18 and TRBJ2-5, with a weak D call TRBD2 (6 bases). The CDR3 is 16 amino acids. Trimming pared 5 bases from V and 5 bases from J, leaving 21 bases between. Germline CDR1 and CDR2: KGHSH and LQKENI. CDR3 sequence reads: CASSSSGVGHAETQYF. CDR3 DNA sequence: TGTGCCAGCTCATCATCGGGGGTGGGGCATGCGGAGACCCAGTACTTC.

This clone showed up just a few times. The V gene is TRBV28, the J gene TRBJ2-5; 7 bases are shared with TRBD1. Germline V gene data show CDR1 as MDHEN and CDR2 as SYDVKM. This CDR3 contains 15 residues. J was trimmed by 7 bases and V by 6 bases; bases with no gene match: 14. CDR3 bases: TGTGCCAGCAGCAAACCCGGGACAGCCCTTCTGACCCAGTACTTC. This codes for CASSKPGTALLTQYF. The whole variable domain, filled in from reference TRBV28 and TRBJ2-5, reads DVKVTQSSRYLVKRTGEKVFLECVQDMDHENMFWYRQDPGLGLRLIYFSYDVKMKEKGDIPEGYSVSREKKERFSLILESASTNQTSMYLCASSKPGTALLTQYFGPGTRLLVL.

This rearrangement joins TRBV5-6 to TRBJ2-5; TRBD2 matches at 10 bases. Germline CDR1 is SGHDT and CDR2 is YYEEEE. V lost 4 bases and J lost 4; bases outside the gene matches: 4. The CDR3 covers 14 residues. DNA of the CDR3: TGTGCCAGCAGCCCTAGCGGGGGATCAGAGACCCAGTACTTC. It translates to CASSPSGGSETQYF.